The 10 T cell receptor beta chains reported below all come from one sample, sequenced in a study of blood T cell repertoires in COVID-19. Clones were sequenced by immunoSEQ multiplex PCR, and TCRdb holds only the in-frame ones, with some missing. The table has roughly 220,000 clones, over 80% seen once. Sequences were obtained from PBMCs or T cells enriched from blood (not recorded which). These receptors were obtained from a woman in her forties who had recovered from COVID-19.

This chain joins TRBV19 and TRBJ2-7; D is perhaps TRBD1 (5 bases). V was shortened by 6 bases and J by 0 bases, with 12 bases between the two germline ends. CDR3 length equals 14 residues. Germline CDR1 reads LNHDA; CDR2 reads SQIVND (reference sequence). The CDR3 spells CASRRTTSSYEQYV. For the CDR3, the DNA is TGTGCCAGTAGACGGACAACGAGCTCCTACGAGCAGTACGTC.

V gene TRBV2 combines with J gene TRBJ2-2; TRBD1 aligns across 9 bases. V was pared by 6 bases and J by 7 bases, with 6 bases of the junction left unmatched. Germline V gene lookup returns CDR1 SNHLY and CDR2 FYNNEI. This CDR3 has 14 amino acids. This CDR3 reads CASRRTGEGGELFF. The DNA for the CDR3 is TGTGCCAGCAGGAGGACAGGGGAAGGCGGGGAGCTGTTTTTT.

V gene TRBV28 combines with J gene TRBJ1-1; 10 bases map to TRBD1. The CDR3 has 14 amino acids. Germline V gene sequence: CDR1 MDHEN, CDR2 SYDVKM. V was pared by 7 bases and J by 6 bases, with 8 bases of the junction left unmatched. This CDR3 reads CASTGRQGAPEAFF. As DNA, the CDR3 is TGTGCCAGCACTGGGAGACAGGGGGCGCCTGAAGCTTTCTTT.

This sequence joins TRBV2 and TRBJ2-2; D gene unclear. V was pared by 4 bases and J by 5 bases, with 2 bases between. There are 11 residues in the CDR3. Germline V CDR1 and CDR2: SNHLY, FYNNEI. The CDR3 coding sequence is TGTGCCAGCAGTGTAACCGGGGAGCTGTTTTTT. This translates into CASSVTGELFF.

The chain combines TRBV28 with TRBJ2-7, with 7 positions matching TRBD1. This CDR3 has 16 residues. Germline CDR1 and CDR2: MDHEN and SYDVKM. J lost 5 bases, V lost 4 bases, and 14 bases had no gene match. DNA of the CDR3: TGTGCCAGCAGTTCCGGGACAGAGGAAGGGCCCCACGAGCAGTACTTC. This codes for CASSSGTEEGPHEQYF.

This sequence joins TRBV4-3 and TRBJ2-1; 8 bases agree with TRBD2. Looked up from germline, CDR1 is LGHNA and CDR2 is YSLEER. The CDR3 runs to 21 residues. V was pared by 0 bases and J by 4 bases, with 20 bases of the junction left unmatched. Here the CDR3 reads CASSQEGSGSLAPGEYNEQFF. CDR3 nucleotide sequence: TGCGCCAGCAGCCAAGAAGGAAGCGGGAGTTTGGCTCCGGGGGAATACAATGAGCAGTTCTTC.

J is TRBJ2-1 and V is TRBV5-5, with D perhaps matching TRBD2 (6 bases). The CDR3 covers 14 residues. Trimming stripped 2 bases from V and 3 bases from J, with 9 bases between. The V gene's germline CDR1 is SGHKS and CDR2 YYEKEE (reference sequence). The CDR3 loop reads CASSFGGVYNEQFF. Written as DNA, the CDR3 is TGTGCCAGCAGCTTCGGGGGAGTCTACAATGAGCAGTTCTTC.

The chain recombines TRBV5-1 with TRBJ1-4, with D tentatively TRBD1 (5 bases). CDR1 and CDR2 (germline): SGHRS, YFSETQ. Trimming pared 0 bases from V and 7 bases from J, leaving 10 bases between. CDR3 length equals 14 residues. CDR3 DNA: TGCGCCAGCAGCTTGGTCCAGGGAAGTGAAAAACTGTTTTTT. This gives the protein CASSLVQGSEKLFF.

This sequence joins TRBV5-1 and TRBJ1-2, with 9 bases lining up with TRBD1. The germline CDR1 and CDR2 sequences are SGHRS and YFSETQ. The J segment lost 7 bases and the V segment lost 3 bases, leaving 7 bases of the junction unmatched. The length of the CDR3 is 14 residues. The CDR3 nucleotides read TGCGCCAGCAGCTCGGACAGGGGATCAGCTGGCTACACCTTC. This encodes CASSSDRGSAGYTF.

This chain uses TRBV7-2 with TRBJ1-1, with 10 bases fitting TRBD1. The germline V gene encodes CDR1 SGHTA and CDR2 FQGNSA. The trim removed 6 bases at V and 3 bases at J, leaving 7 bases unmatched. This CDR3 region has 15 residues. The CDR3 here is CASSFDRGRDTEAFF. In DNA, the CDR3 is TGTGCCAGCAGTTTCGACAGGGGGCGAGACACTGAAGCTTTCTTT. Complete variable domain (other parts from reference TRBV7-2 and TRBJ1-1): GAGVSQSPSNKVTEKGKDVELRCDPISGHTALYWYRQSLGQGLEFLIYFQGNSAPDKSGLPSDRFSAERTGGSVSTLTIQRTQQEDSAVYLCASSFDRGRDTEAFFGQGTRLTVV.